This T cell receptor (beta chain) is from a study of shared clonotypes between healthy human individuals (dated by TCRdb to 2020 to 2022). Regarding the research as a whole: Three men and a couple of women, aged 18 to 49 years, made up the cohort. Per donor, three plates each were used for CD4 naive and CD4 memory, two for CD8 naive, and one for CD8 memory. Blood TCR repertoires of about 5 healthy adults were deeply sequenced to estimate repertoire size and the extent of clonotype sharing between individuals. To increase sequencing depth and limit assay-specific biases, TCR repertoire library preparation and sequencing were carried out by different laboratories using diverse techniques. Leukapheresis yielded between about 0.85 and 10 billion PBMCs per donor. Overall results and qualifications from the work: Because the study included only a small number of donors, the genetic and exposure-history diversity represented was limited. Only blood was sampled, and tissue TCR repertoires likely differ from those in blood. Compared with non-shared clonotypes, clonotypes shared by all four sorted-subset donors had higher generation probabilities. Naive subsets generally had larger estimated clonotype richness than memory subsets did. Across a handful of donors, about 5.2% of naive CD4, roughly 3.5% of naive CD8, approximately 2.5% of memory CD4, and 0.4% to 0.45% of memory CD8 clonotypes were shared. Pairwise subsampling indicated that sequencing depth was expected to affect the degree of clonotype sharing among donors. Even with the large sequencing depth, rarefaction of the sorted-subset datasets indicated that sequencing was incomplete.

TCR CDR3 regions were amplified from genomic DNA by multiplex PCR using the deep immunoSEQ assay. Extracted genomic DNA from each cell subset was distributed evenly across all wells of several immunoSEQ 96-well plates, and each plate was treated as a replicate. For sorted subsets, 200 to 250 ng of genomic DNA, equivalent to roughly 33,000 T cell genomes, went into each replicate PCR. Purified libraries were quantified with a Qubit 3.0 fluorometer, sized on a Bioanalyzer 2100, and re-quantified with the KAPA Library Quantification kit. Every immunoSEQ 96-well plate was sequenced on a dedicated single-read 150-cycle Illumina NextSeq 550 flow cell. In the original analysis: Because the immunoSEQ output held only junctional sequences and lacked quality scores, the filtering could not match the filtering applied to full-length reads. To assign V/J genes and CDR3, sequences were annotated against IMGT germline references using PyIR, a Python wrapper for IgBLAST v1.9. Reads were filtered out if the reads had weak V/J assignments (E-value above 1e-6), no CDR3, stop codons, out-of-frame junctions, or ambiguous translated residues. A V3J clonotype was defined by an identical inferred V gene, J gene, and CDR3 amino acid sequence. Percentage overlap between repertoires was computed as shared unique clonotypes divided by the size of the smaller repertoire. Repertoire richness was assessed with RTK rarefaction, the Chao1 estimator, and Recon v2.1 estimates of unobserved clonotypes. For all TCRbeta clonotypes obtained by the gDNA method from a few donors, generation probabilities were computed with OLGA. TCRdb took this table from immuneACCESS and kept in-frame rearrangements with V and J called. Such tables lack part of the clones; where checked against another copy, unresolved V genes explain under half of the gap, and the rest is unexplained. V and J calls and clone size are as listed in that table; D and trimming were resolved from the DNA. The sample records around 2,000,000 clones, under 95% of which are singletons. The ten biggest clones cover more than 1.5% of the sample.

Points on this clone: Its antigen has not been determined. Per-nucleotide qualities are absent, and no much larger clonotype sits a single base away.

CD8 naive samples were obtained by positive selection for CCR7 among CD45RO-negative cells, yielding a CD45RA+CCR7+ population from which TemRA cells were excluded. Healthy HIV-negative adults with no recently reported acute infections or vaccinations were included as donors. Every donor was a Caucasian adult residing in Nashville, Tennessee, USA. Blood was obtained by leukapheresis, after which PBMCs were separated by Ficoll-Histopaque density gradient centrifugation and cryopreserved in liquid nitrogen vapor phase. Analytical flow cytometry was used to check the purity and quantity of every magnetically sorted T cell population. Genomic DNA was isolated from every sorted fraction and measured by UV absorbance on a Nanodrop 2000c. The CDR3 holds 15 amino acids from the cysteine to the phenylalanine. The sequence is cut down to CDR3 DNA, 45 bases in frame from base 1. For this chain, trimming is 5 bases at the V end and 1 base at the J end, and the number of junction bases without a gene match is 6. The germline V gene encodes CDR1 SEHNR and CDR2 FQNEAQ (reference sequence).

The material sequenced was naive CD8+ T cells from PBMCs. The cell subset or site label on this specimen signifies: CD45RA+CCR7+. Recombination joined TRBV7-9 with TRBJ2-7; TRBD2 aligns with 9 central bases. The TCR sequence derives from a man aged 18 to 29 in good health. Some clones in this sample may be carry-over from other donors' samples. The CDR3 is CASSRRLAASYEQYF. The DNA is TGTGCCAGCAGCCGAAGACTAGCGGCATCCTACGAGCAGTACTTC.